Below are 23 T cell receptor beta chains sequenced from a single sample in a study of shared clonotypes between healthy human individuals. Clones were sequenced by immunoSEQ multiplex PCR, and TCRdb holds only the in-frame ones, with some missing. Of 2 million to 2.5 million clones listed, nearly 97% are singletons. The sample comprised naive CD4+ T cells sorted from blood. Subset meaning: CD45RA+ positively selected. These TCRs come from a young man in good health.

This clone was found once. V is TRBV11-3 and J is TRBJ1-2; TRBD1 aligns across 12 bases. CDR1 and CDR2 (germline): SGHNT, YENEEA. The CDR3 consists of 16 residues. V lost 1 base and J lost 9; bases outside the gene matches: 9. The CDR3 DNA sequence: TGTGCCAGCAGCTTAGCACAGGGACAGGGGGCTAGGAGCTACACCTTC. This sequence encodes CASSLAQGQGARSYTF.

The chain recombines TRBV6-6 with TRBJ2-7; possibly TRBD1 for D (6 bases). Germline loops: CDR1 MNHNY, CDR2 SVGAGI (reference sequence). V was pared by 6 bases and J by 0 bases, with 15 bases between. The length of the CDR3 is 15 residues. The CDR3 nucleotides read TGTGCCAGCAGGCCCCCAGGGGAGCCCTCCTACGAGCAGTACTTC. It is translated as CASRPPGEPSYEQYF.

The chain employs TRBV29-1 and TRBJ1-4; 7 bases align to TRBD1. This CDR3 has 15 residues. The germline gives CDR1 SQVTM, CDR2 ANQGSEA. The J segment lost 8 bases and the V segment lost 7 bases, leaving 16 bases of the junction unmatched. CDR3 region: CSAQVGTASSEKLFF. CDR3 DNA sequence: TGCAGCGCTCAAGTAGGGACAGCTTCTTCGGAAAAACTGTTTTTT. The variable domain in full, completed from reference TRBV29-1 and TRBJ1-4, reads SAVISQKPSRDICQRGTSLTIQCQVDSQVTMMFWYRQQPGQSLTLIATANQGSEATYESGFVIDKFPISRPNLTFSTLTVSNMSPEDSSIYLCSAQVGTASSEKLFFGSGTQLSVL.

The CDR3 region has the DNA TGCGCCAGCAGCTTTCGGACTAGCGCGAATGAGCAGTTCTTC. Encoded protein: CASSFRTSANEQFF. The chain combines TRBV5-1 with TRBJ2-1, with 9 bases aligning to TRBD2. The germline CDR1 and CDR2 sequences are SGHRS and YFSETQ. The junction had 4 bases not matched to a gene; V was cut back by 2 bases and J by 7 bases. This CDR3 contains 14 residues.

The genes are TRBV5-1 and TRBJ1-6; perhaps TRBD1 as D (5 bases). With 5 bases removed from V and 8 bases from J, the gap between germline ends came to 20 bases. Germline V gene sequence: CDR1 SGHRS, CDR2 YFSETQ. CDR3 size: 16 residues. CDR3 sequence: CASRQGIGGGHSPLHF. The CDR3 DNA is TGCGCCAGCAGGCAGGGAATAGGTGGTGGGCATTCACCCCTCCACTTT.

CDR3 residues: CASTLDTFSYEQYF. CDR3 bases: TGTGCCAGCACCCTGGACACTTTCTCCTACGAGCAGTACTTC. This chain uses TRBV27 with TRBJ2-7, with a possible D match to TRBD1 (5 bases). V was trimmed by 7 bases and J by 0 bases, leaving 13 bases between them. The germline gives CDR1 MNHEY, CDR2 SMNVEV (reference sequence). The CDR3 has 14 amino acids.

The CDR3 spells CASPSGQLNTEAFF. The CDR3 DNA sequence: TGTGCCAGCCCTTCGGGACAGCTGAACACTGAAGCTTTCTTT. This chain connects TRBV5-8 to TRBJ1-1; TRBD1 aligns across 7 bases. Trimming took 7 bases from V and 0 from J; bases not matched to a gene: 6. Germline CDR1 and CDR2: SGHTS and YDEGEE. CDR3 length: 14 amino acids.

This clone was recorded only once. This sequence joins TRBV2 and TRBJ2-1; no reliable D call. The CDR3 is 15 amino acids. Looked up from germline, CDR1 is SNHLY and CDR2 is FYNNEI. V lost 3 bases and J 6 bases, leaving 15 bases between the germline ends. CDR3 region: CASSDLVESANEQFF. The CDR3 DNA is TGTGCCAGCAGTGACCTTGTGGAATCGGCCAATGAGCAGTTCTTC.

The chain is built from TRBV7-9 and TRBJ2-7, with TRBD1 matching over 8 bases. This CDR3 is 13 amino acids long. The J segment lost 6 bases and the V segment lost 5 bases, leaving 6 bases of the junction unmatched. Germline assignment: CDR1 SEHNR and CDR2 FQNEAQ (reference sequence). The CDR3 DNA sequence: TGTGCCAGCAGCGCGGCAGGGGGCGGCGAGCAGTACTTC. Amino acids: CASSAAGGGEQYF.

The chain has TRBV6-5 and TRBJ1-3; D might be TRBD1 (5 bases). This CDR3 has 14 amino acids. V was pared by 4 bases and J by 6 bases, with 13 bases between. Per the germline V gene, CDR1 is MNHEY and CDR2 is SVGAGI. Written as DNA, the CDR3 is TGTGCCAGCAGTTCCACCAGGGCAGCAAACACCATATATTTT. Translation: CASSSTRAANTIYF.

This chain connects TRBV2 to TRBJ2-7; 8 positions agree with TRBD1. Germline trimming cut 4 bases from V and 5 bases from J; bases unmatched to any gene: 7. CDR3 length: 14 residues. Per germline, CDR1 SNHLY and CDR2 FYNNEI. CDR3 in DNA: TGTGCCAGCAGTGCTAGCAGGGGGCTCAACGAGCAGTACTTC. Translating it yields CASSASRGLNEQYF.

V usage is TRBV28 and J usage is TRBJ2-5, with D possibly called TRBD1 or TRBD2 (5 bases each). The CDR3 has 15 residues. Germline V gives CDR1 MDHEN, CDR2 SYDVKM. Trimming took 2 bases from V and 7 from J, leaving 17 bases between them. CDR3 bases: TGTGCCAGCAGTTTACGGGGTCAGGGAAGGGGGACCCAGTACTTC. The encoded protein is CASSLRGQGRGTQYF.

The chain uses TRBV30 and TRBJ1-3, with D possibly being TRBD1 (5 bases). The CDR3 is 15 amino acids. V shed 4 bases and J shed 0 bases, with 13 bases lying between them. In germline, CDR1 is GTSNPN, CDR2 SVGIG (reference sequence). CDR3 DNA sequence: TGTGCCTGGACCCCGGGACTGCACTCTGGAAACACCATATATTTT. Protein product: CAWTPGLHSGNTIYF.

CDR3 nucleotides: TGTGCCAGCTTAAGAGACTATAATGAAAAACTGTTTTTT. Translating gives CASLRDYNEKLFF. This chain links TRBV2 with TRBJ1-4, with D hard to call. Germline loops: CDR1 SNHLY, CDR2 FYNNEI. V was shortened by 8 bases and J by 4 bases, with 11 bases between the two germline ends. This CDR3 contains 13 residues.

V gene TRBV10-1 combines with J gene TRBJ2-1, with TRBD2 matching 10 bases. Germline CDR1 reads WNHNN; CDR2 reads SYGVQD (reference sequence). The V and J ends lost 4 bases and 8 bases, in that order; junction bases with no gene match: 11. This CDR3 has 16 amino acids. The DNA of the CDR3 is TGCGCCAGCAGTGTAATTTTACTAGCGGGGATCCATGAGCAGTTCTTC. This codes for CASSVILLAGIHEQFF.

The gene calls are TRBV7-9 and TRBJ1-2; possible D gene TRBD1, 5 bases. Germline values: CDR1 SEHNR, CDR2 FQNEAQ (reference sequence). Trimming removed 5 bases from V and 2 bases from J, with 9 bases in between. CDR3 size: 13 residues. CDR3 amino acids: CASSAGQNYGYTF. CDR3 in DNA: TGTGCCAGCAGCGCCGGACAAAACTATGGCTACACCTTC.

The V and J genes are TRBV4-3 and TRBJ2-7; 12 bases map to TRBD1. Looked up from germline, CDR1 is LGHNA and CDR2 is YSLEER. The CDR3 length is 15 residues. The junction had 3 bases not matched to a gene; V was cut back by 4 bases and J by 2 bases. CDR3 amino acids: CASSRDRGPAYEQYF. The DNA for the CDR3 is TGCGCCAGCAGCCGGGACAGGGGGCCCGCCTACGAGCAGTACTTC.

J is TRBJ1-1 and V is TRBV6-5; TRBD1 matches 8 bases. The length of the CDR3 is 14 residues. V lost 6 bases, J lost 2 bases, and 5 bases stayed unmatched. Looked up from germline, CDR1 is MNHEY and CDR2 is SVGAGI. The CDR3 DNA reads TGTGCCAGCAGACGGACAGGGATAAACACTGAAGCTTTCTTT. Translation gives CASRRTGINTEAFF.

The chain recombines TRBV2 with TRBJ1-1; the match to TRBD1 covers 8 bases. Per germline, CDR1 SNHLY and CDR2 FYNNEI. Germline trimming cut 3 bases from V and 0 bases from J; bases unmatched to any gene: 6. The CDR3 has 16 amino acids. Here the CDR3 DNA reads TGTGCCAGCAGTGATTGGCAGGGGGCAATGAACACTGAAGCTTTCTTT. Translating gives CASSDWQGAMNTEAFF. The whole variable domain, remainder taken from reference TRBV2 and TRBJ1-1, is EPEVTQTPSHQVTQMGQEVILRCVPISNHLYFYWYRQILGQKVEFLVSFYNNEISEKSEIFDDQFSVERPDGSNFTLKIRSTKLEDSAMYFCASSDWQGAMNTEAFFGQGTRLTVV.

The rearrangement links TRBV2 to TRBJ2-7; 7 nucleotides line up with TRBD2. Losses at the gene ends were 1 base for V and 2 bases for J; bases not matched to a gene: 5. The CDR3 covers 15 residues. Germline lookup yields CDR1 SNHLY and CDR2 FYNNEI. The CDR3 nucleotides read TGTGCCAGCAGTGAAGATGGCGGGAGTCCCTACGAGCAGTACTTC. Translation: CASSEDGGSPYEQYF.

The V gene is TRBV11-2, the J gene TRBJ2-3, with 9 nucleotides matching TRBD2. V was clipped by 2 bases and J by 10 bases; unmatched bases: 4. CDR3 size: 13 residues. The germline V gene has CDR1 SGHAT and CDR2 FQNNGV. The CDR3 DNA follows: TGTGCCAGCAGCTTAATCGCTAGCGGGGCGCAGTATTTT. Translating it yields CASSLIASGAQYF.

The chain uses TRBV9 and TRBJ1-5; D ambiguous. Looked up from germline, CDR1 is SGDLS and CDR2 is YYNGEE. V was shortened by 3 bases and J by 5 bases, with 9 bases between the two germline ends. The CDR3 covers 13 residues. In nucleotides, the CDR3 is TGTGCCAGCAGCGCGGACCCGGATCAGCCCCAGCATTTT. Protein sequence: CASSADPDQPQHF. Variable domain in full (rest from reference TRBV9 and TRBJ1-5): DSGVTQTPKHLITATGQRVTLRCSPRSGDLSVYWYQQSLDQGLQFLIQYYNGEERAKGNILERFSAQQFPDLHSELNLSSLELGDSALYFCASSADPDQPQHFGDGTRLSIL.

The chain couples TRBV7-9 to TRBJ2-1; 9 nucleotides align to TRBD2. There are 15 residues in the CDR3. Germline V CDR1 and CDR2: SEHNR, FQNEAQ (reference sequence). The V gene end was trimmed by 5 bases and the J gene end by 2 bases; junction bases not matched to a gene: 4. CDR3 in amino acids: CASSILAGTYNEQFF. The CDR3 DNA reads TGTGCCAGCAGCATACTAGCGGGTACCTACAATGAGCAGTTCTTC.